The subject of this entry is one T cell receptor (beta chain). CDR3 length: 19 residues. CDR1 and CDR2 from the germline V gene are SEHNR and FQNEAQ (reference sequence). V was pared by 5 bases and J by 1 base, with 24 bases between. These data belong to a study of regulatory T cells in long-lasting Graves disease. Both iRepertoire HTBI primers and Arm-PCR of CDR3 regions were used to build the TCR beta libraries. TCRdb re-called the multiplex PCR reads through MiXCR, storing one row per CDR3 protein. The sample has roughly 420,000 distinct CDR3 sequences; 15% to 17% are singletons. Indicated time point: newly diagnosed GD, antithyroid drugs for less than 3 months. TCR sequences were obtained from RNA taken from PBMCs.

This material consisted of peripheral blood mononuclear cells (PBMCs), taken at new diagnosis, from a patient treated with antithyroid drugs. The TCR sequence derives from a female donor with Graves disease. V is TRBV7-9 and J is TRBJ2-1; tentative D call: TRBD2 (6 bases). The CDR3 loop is CASSGTGLQTSGSYNEQFF. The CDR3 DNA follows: TGTGCCAGCAGCGGGACGGGACTCCAAACGTCGGGGTCCTACAATGAGCAGTTCTTC.